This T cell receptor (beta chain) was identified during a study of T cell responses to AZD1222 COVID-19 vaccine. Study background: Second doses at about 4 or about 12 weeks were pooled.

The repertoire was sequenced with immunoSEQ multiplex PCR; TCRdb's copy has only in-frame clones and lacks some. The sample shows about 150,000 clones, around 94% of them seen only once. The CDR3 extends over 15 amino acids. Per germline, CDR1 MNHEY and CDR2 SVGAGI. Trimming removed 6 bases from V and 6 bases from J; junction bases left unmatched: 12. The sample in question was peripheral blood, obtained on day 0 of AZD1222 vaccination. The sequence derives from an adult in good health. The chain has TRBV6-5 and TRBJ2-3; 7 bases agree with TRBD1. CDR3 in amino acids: CASSDATGPPDTQYF. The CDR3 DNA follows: TGTGCCAGCAGCGACGCGACAGGGCCACCGGATACGCAGTATTTT.